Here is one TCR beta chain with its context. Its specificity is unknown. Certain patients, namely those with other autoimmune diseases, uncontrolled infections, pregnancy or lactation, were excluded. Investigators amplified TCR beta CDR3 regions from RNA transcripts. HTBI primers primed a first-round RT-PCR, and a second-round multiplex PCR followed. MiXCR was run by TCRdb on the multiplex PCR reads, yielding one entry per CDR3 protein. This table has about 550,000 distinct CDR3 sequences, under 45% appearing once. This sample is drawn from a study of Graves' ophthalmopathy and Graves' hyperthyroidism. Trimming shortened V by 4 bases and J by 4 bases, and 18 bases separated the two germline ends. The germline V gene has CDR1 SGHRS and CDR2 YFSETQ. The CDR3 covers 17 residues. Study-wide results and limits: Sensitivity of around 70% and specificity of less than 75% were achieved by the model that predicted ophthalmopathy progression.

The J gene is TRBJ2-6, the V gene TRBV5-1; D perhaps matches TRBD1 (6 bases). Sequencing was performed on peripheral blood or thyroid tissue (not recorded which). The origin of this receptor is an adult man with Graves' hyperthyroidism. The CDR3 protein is CASSRDTGLAGANVLTF. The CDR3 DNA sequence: TGCGCCAGCAGCCGGGACACAGGGTTGGCCGGGGCCAACGTCCTGACTTTC.